The 7 T cell receptor beta chains listed next were all sequenced from one sample in a study of breast tumors, draining lymph nodes, adjacent tissues. One entry per CDR3 protein, called by TCRdb with MiXCR from the multiplex PCR reads. Among 100,000 to 150,000 distinct CDR3 sequences listed, about 22% were seen once. Axillary draining lymph nodes of breast cancer patients supplied the node samples. Material: axillary lymph node tissue. These receptors were taken from a female donor with breast cancer. Some clones in this sample may be carry-over from other donors' samples.

This clonotype was recorded at least ten times. The rearrangement links TRBV5-1 to TRBJ2-2; 10 bases align to TRBD2. V dropped 2 bases and J dropped 5; count of bases not matched to a gene: 6. This CDR3 comprises 16 residues. Germline V gene lookup returns CDR1 SGHRS and CDR2 YFSETQ. The CDR3 spells CASSFLAGGRTGELFF. The CDR3 DNA follows: TGCGCCAGCAGCTTTTTAGCGGGAGGACGAACCGGGGAGCTGTTTTTT.

The chain combines TRBV15 with TRBJ2-7, with D hard to call. Trimming took off 0 bases at V and 6 bases at J, with 9 bases between the two ends. Per germline, CDR1 LNHNV and CDR2 YYDKDF (reference sequence). The CDR3 covers 13 residues. This CDR3 is CATSRDQMGEQYF. CDR3 coding DNA: TGTGCCACCAGCAGAGATCAGATGGGCGAGCAGTACTTC.

The rearrangement uses TRBV6-1 and TRBJ1-1; D remains unclear. CDR1 and CDR2 (germline): MNHNS, SASEGT. The length of the CDR3 is 11 residues. The V gene lost 7 bases and the J gene lost 2 bases, with 5 bases spanning the gap. The CDR3 loop reads CASTTNTEAFF. In DNA form, the CDR3 reads TGTGCCAGCACCACCAACACTGAAGCTTTCTTT.

This clonotype was detected ten times or more. The chain links TRBV6-2 or TRBV6-3 to TRBJ2-1; D gene unclear. The CDR3 extends over 14 amino acids. Per the germline V gene, CDR1 is MNHEY and CDR2 is SVGEGT. V was clipped by 4 bases and J by 0 bases, with 7 bases between them. The CDR3 protein is CASSFLSSYNEQFF. The CDR3 bases are TGTGCCAGCAGTTTCCTAAGCTCCTACAATGAGCAGTTCTTC.

This clonotype was found many times. The chain recombines TRBV15 with TRBJ2-3; D ambiguous. Germline values: CDR1 LNHNV, CDR2 YYDKDF (reference sequence). This CDR3 region has 16 residues. The V end lost 0 bases, the J end lost 2 bases, and 12 bases lay between the germline ends. CDR3 DNA: TGTGCCACCAGCAGAGAGGTTGGCGCCTACACAGATACGCAGTATTTT. It specifies CATSREVGAYTDTQYF.

Concerning this clonotype: This may be a read error, as it is one base from a much larger clone. The V gene is TRBV4-2, the J gene TRBJ2-5, with 11 bases fitting TRBD1. Germline trimming cut 2 bases from V and 4 bases from J; bases unmatched to any gene: 3. The CDR3 contains 15 residues. From germline, CDR1 is LGHNA and CDR2 YNFKEQ. The CDR3 region has the DNA TGTGCCAGCAGCCAACTGGGACAGGGGGGAGAGACCCAGTACTTC. This sequence encodes CASSQLGQGGETQYF.

The chain is built from TRBV28 and TRBJ1-5; D perhaps matches TRBD1 (6 bases). Trimming left V 8 bases short and J 6 bases short, with 8 bases between. The CDR3 loop spans 11 amino acids. Germline V lookup: CDR1 MDHEN, CDR2 SYDVKM. For the CDR3, the DNA is TGTGCCAGCGAAGGGGGTCAGCCCCAGCATTTT. Translating gives CASEGGQPQHF.